These 3 T cell receptor beta chains originate from one sample sequenced in a study of blood T cells in healthy people across ages. A second PCR, run for about 6 to 11 cycles, used a sample-barcoded 5' primer plus a J-beta primer mix. TCRdb reanalysed the 5' RACE reads using MiXCR and keeps one entry per CDR3 protein. Of 700,000 to 1,000,000 distinct CDR3 sequences detected, around 45% appear once; the ten largest clones hold approximately 20%. The sequenced sample was blood. The receptors come from a man aged 55-75 years in good health.

This clonotype was counted between two and nine times. The genes are TRBV6-2 or TRBV6-3 and TRBJ2-7, with TRBD1 matching over 8 bases. CDR3 length equals 14 residues. The junction had 4 bases not matched to a gene; V was cut back by 4 bases and J by 2 bases. Germline V lookup: CDR1 MNHEY, CDR2 SVGEGT. Here the CDR3 DNA reads TGTGCCAGCAGTTGGGGACAGGCTACCTACGAGCAGTACTTC. This encodes CASSWGQATYEQYF.

This clonotype was found a few times. This chain links TRBV11-2 with TRBJ2-7, with TRBD1 as a possible D gene (6 bases). Trimming pared 5 bases from V and 5 bases from J, leaving 13 bases between. CDR1 and CDR2 (germline): SGHAT, FQNNGV. The length of the CDR3 is 13 residues. For the CDR3, the DNA is TGTGCCAGCAGCCCCTACAGGGTCCACGAGCAGTACTTC. Residues: CASSPYRVHEQYF.

V and J are TRBV9 and TRBJ2-7; TRBD2 matches at 13 bases. Germline CDR1 and CDR2: SGDLS and YYNGEE. J lost 7 bases, V lost 1 base, and 20 bases had no gene match. CDR3 length equals 20 residues. CDR3 coding DNA: TGTGCCAGCAGCGTATCACCGGGACTAGCGGGGCCCAGCTCCTACAATGAGCAGTACTTC. Protein sequence: CASSVSPGLAGPSSYNEQYF.